This record covers a single TCR beta chain. The data belong to a study of T-cell reconstitution after alpha-beta-depleted transplantation in children. Molecular barcoding with unique molecular identifiers was used for the TCRbeta library. TCRdb reanalysed the PCR reads using MiXCR and keeps one entry per CDR3 protein. This table has about 250,000 distinct CDR3 sequences, 24% appearing once. The sequenced sample was PBMCs, mostly from graft donor cells, obtained 360 days after TCRalphabeta/CD19-depleted stem cell transplant. The clonotype comes from a female patient aged 2-15 years who had a stem cell transplant for congenital amegakaryocytic thrombocytopenia, so the T cells may come from the graft donor.

The CDR3 nucleotides are TGCAGTGCTAGAGAAGTCGGGGATAACACTGAAGCTTTCTTT. Protein sequence: CSAREVGDNTEAFF. The chain employs TRBV20-1 and TRBJ1-1; D gene unclear. Germline CDR1 reads DFQATT; CDR2 reads SNEGSKA (reference sequence). Trimming stripped 0 bases from V and 2 bases from J, with 10 bases between. The CDR3 length is 14 residues.